The next 14 T cell receptor beta chains were all read from a single sample in a study of low-dose radiotherapy and immunotherapy resistance in tumors. Time point in this sample: after trial treatment. Treatment reported: LDRT plus nivolumab, ipilimumab, low-dose cyclophosphamide and aspirin (RACIN trial). First-strand cDNA used TRAV- and TRBV-specific primers, covering alpha and beta chains. The authors ran about 18 PCR cycles to amplify TCRs with a constant-region primer and V-primer adapter. From the reads, TCRdb called clonotypes with MiXCR, one entry per CDR3 protein. The table shows around 80,000 distinct CDR3 sequences, with around a sixth occurring only once. The sample was PBMCs, taken after low-dose radiotherapy plus immunotherapy. The receptors come from a male donor with prostate cancer.

This clonotype came up many times. The CDR3 loop reads CASSQHGPPAGELFF. As DNA, the CDR3 is TGTGCCAGCAGCCAACATGGCCCGCCCGCCGGGGAGCTGTTTTTT. V is TRBV14 and J is TRBJ2-2; D not certain. The CDR3 consists of 15 residues. Trimming shortened V by 2 bases and J by 6 bases, and 13 bases separated the two germline ends. Germline V gives CDR1 SGHDN, CDR2 FVKESK.

The chain carries TRBV28 and TRBJ1-5; D is ambiguous. Germline V lookup: CDR1 MDHEN, CDR2 SYDVKM. Trimming left V 8 bases short and J 5 bases short, with 10 bases between. CDR3 length: 12 residues. For the CDR3, the DNA is TGTGCCAGCTGTATGCTCTATCAGCCCCAGCATTTT. This codes for CASCMLYQPQHF.

At least ten counts were recorded for this clonotype. The chain links TRBV20-1 to TRBJ2-2; 9 bases map to TRBD1. This CDR3 contains 14 residues. J was trimmed by 6 bases and V by 4 bases; bases with no gene match: 6. Germline V lookup: CDR1 DFQATT, CDR2 SNEGSKA (reference sequence). Here the CDR3 reads CSATGQGPSGELFF. CDR3 nucleotides: TGCAGTGCTACAGGACAGGGGCCCTCCGGGGAGCTGTTTTTT.

On this clonotype itself: With a far larger clone one base away, a read error is the likely cause. This chain connects TRBV5-5 to TRBJ2-1; 8 bases fit TRBD1. The length of the CDR3 is 15 residues. Trimming took 6 bases from V and 10 from J; bases not matched to a gene: 15. CDR1 and CDR2 from the germline V gene are SGHKS and YYEKEE (reference sequence). The CDR3 loop reads CASTLSGTGSAEQFF. The CDR3 region has the DNA TGTGCCAGCACCCTATCCGGGACAGGCTCAGCCGAGCAGTTCTTC. Full variable domain (outside the CDR3, taken from reference TRBV5-5 and TRBJ2-1): DAGVTQSPTHLIKTRGQQVTLRCSPISGHKSVSWYQQVLGQGPQFIFQYYEKEERGRGNFPDRFSARQFPNYSSELNVNALLLGDSALYLCASTLSGTGSAEQFFGPGTRLTVL.

There are many counts of this clonotype. The chain links TRBV21-1 to TRBJ1-4; TRBD1, the table's D call, lacks a check against the DNA. TRBV21-1 is a recognized pseudogene. CDR3 length: 15 residues. CDR3 amino acids: CATPPAGQGNEKLFF. CDR3 bases: TGTGCCACCCCCCCCGCCGGACAGGGGAATGAAAAACTGTTTTTT.

In its sample, this clonotype was seen many times. This chain connects TRBV7-9 to TRBJ2-7; D may correspond to TRBD1 or TRBD2 (5 bases each). This CDR3 has 12 residues. Per the germline V gene, CDR1 is SEHNR and CDR2 is FQNEAQ (reference sequence). V dropped 4 bases and J dropped 4 bases, with 8 bases sitting between them. This CDR3 reads CASSYEGYEQYF. CDR3 sequence (DNA): TGTGCCAGCAGCTATGAGGGGTACGAGCAGTACTTC.

This clonotype has a count of ten or more. The chain is built from TRBV28 and TRBJ2-7, with D hard to call. From germline, CDR1 is MDHEN and CDR2 SYDVKM. The CDR3 totals 14 residues. The V end was cut by 3 bases, the J end by 2 bases, with 11 bases between. The CDR3 DNA reads TGTGCCAGCAGTTTTAAAGGGCCGACCTACGAGCAGTACTTC. It encodes CASSFKGPTYEQYF. Full variable domain (remainder filled in from reference TRBV28 and TRBJ2-7): DVKVTQSSRYLVKRTGEKVFLECVQDMDHENMFWYRQDPGLGLRLIYFSYDVKMKEKGDIPEGYSVSREKKERFSLILESASTNQTSMYLCASSFKGPTYEQYFGPGTRLTVT.

This clonotype was counted many times. This sequence joins TRBV30 and TRBJ2-2; D unresolved. In germline, CDR1 is GTSNPN, CDR2 SVGIG (reference sequence). The CDR3 consists of 15 residues. V was shortened by 3 bases and J by 6 bases, with 17 bases between the two germline ends. CDR3 in amino acids: CAWRRVGFIPGELFF. The CDR3 DNA follows: TGTGCCTGGAGAAGGGTCGGGTTTATCCCCGGGGAGCTGTTTTTT.

This clonotype was seen ten or more times. J is TRBJ2-7 and V is TRBV2, with 9 bases that match TRBD1. The V gene's germline CDR1 is SNHLY and CDR2 FYNNEI. There are 14 residues in the CDR3. V gave up 4 bases and J gave up 5 bases; unmatched junction bases: 6. CDR3 DNA sequence: TGTGCCAGCAGTGTCGGGACAGGGAGCCACGAGCAGTACTTC. This translates into CASSVGTGSHEQYF.

This clonotype appeared many times. The chain combines TRBV7-8 with TRBJ2-7; no reliable D call. The CDR3 consists of 13 residues. V lost 5 bases and J 1 base, leaving 9 bases between the germline ends. Germline CDR1 SGHVS, CDR2 FQNEAQ. The CDR3 loop reads CASSPGRSYEQYF. The CDR3 DNA sequence: TGTGCCAGCAGCCCCGGTCGGTCCTACGAGCAGTACTTC.

This clonotype has at least ten counts. V is TRBV19 and J is TRBJ1-1; D unresolved. The CDR3 extends over 13 amino acids. The germline V gene encodes CDR1 LNHDA and CDR2 SQIVND (reference sequence). V was cut by 3 bases and J by 4 bases, with 9 bases left in between. The CDR3 here is CASSMSLTTEAFF. The DNA of the CDR3 is TGTGCCAGTAGTATGTCACTAACCACTGAAGCTTTCTTT.

J is TRBJ2-6 and V is TRBV28, with TRBD1 as a possible D gene (5 bases). CDR3 length: 16 amino acids. Trimming cost V 2 bases and J 2 bases, with 10 bases left between them. Germline CDR1 MDHEN, CDR2 SYDVKM. The CDR3 region is CASSLRWGAGANVLTF. CDR3 DNA sequence: TGTGCCAGCAGTTTACGATGGGGCGCTGGGGCCAACGTCCTGACTTTC.

Notes on this clonotype: A far larger clone is one nucleotide away, so this likely arose from a read error. This chain joins TRBV6-8 and TRBJ2-1; D might be TRBD1 or TRBD2, each matching 6 bases. The CDR3 covers 15 residues. Trimming pared 5 bases from V and 10 bases from J, leaving 21 bases between. The germline CDR1 and CDR2 sequences are MNHGY and SAAAGT. The CDR3 sequence is CASSESGRGPYEQFF. In DNA, the CDR3 is TGTGCCAGCAGTGAAAGCGGCCGGGGGCCCTACGAGCAGTTCTTC.

This chain links TRBV28 with TRBJ2-5; D is possibly TRBD1 or TRBD2 (5 bases each). The CDR3 totals 14 residues. V dropped 5 bases and J dropped 2 bases, with 12 bases sitting between them. CDR1 is MDHEN and CDR2 is SYDVKM in the germline V gene. CDR3 DNA sequence: TGTGCCAGCAGTCCCCCAGGGAGACAAGAGACCCAGTACTTC. Protein sequence: CASSPPGRQETQYF.